This T cell receptor beta chain was recovered during a study of T-cell reconstitution after alpha-beta-depleted transplantation in children. General study findings and limits: After transplant, high TCRbeta diversity at day 60 in some patients arose from surviving recipient T cells and thymic progenitors. T-cell numbers and diversity one year post-transplant derived largely from freshly generated T cells. Where alpha-beta T cells came from about two months after transplant was reportedly several hundred expanded graft clones.

This clonotype was seen repeatedly, ten times or more. Its specificity is not known. The authors prepared the TCRbeta library with unique molecular identifiers. Using its own MiXCR run on the PCR reads, TCRdb lists one record per CDR3 protein. This sample has approximately 650,000 distinct CDR3 sequences, with around 12% found just once. V shed 6 bases, J shed 1 base, and the junction held 13 bases outside the gene matches. There are 16 residues in the CDR3. The V gene's germline CDR1 is DFQATT and CDR2 SNEGSKA (reference sequence). The clonotype was recovered from a girl aged 2 to 10 with congenital amegakaryocytic thrombocytopenia, due to receive a stem cell transplant. Source: PBMCs, taken before TCRalphabeta/CD19-depleted stem cell transplant. The chain uses TRBV20-1 and TRBJ1-2; 8 nucleotides agree with TRBD1. The CDR3 DNA is TGCAGTGCCGGGCGACAGGGGCGAGGAGTTAACTATGGCTACACCTTC. Protein: CSAGRQGRGVNYGYTF.